This paragraph reports one T cell receptor beta chain. Assay: immunoSEQ multiplex PCR; the TCRdb copy retains only in-frame clones and omits some. Among about 150,000 clones listed, roughly 76% were seen once. This entry comes from a study of blood T cell repertoires in COVID-19. Across the study: The cDNA or gDNA used as material had been derived from T cells, B-cell-depleted T cells, or PBMCs.

This CDR3 is 15 amino acids long. Trimming took 3 bases from V and 3 from J; bases not matched to a gene: 5. CDR1 SGHRS and CDR2 YFSETQ come from the germline V gene. The sequence came from a human donor with acute or convalescent COVID-19. The donor label of this sample is uncertain. Sample: peripheral blood. This chain uses TRBV5-1 with TRBJ2-1, with TRBD2 matching 8 bases. The CDR3 DNA reads TGCGCCAGCAGCTATGCGGGGGGCCTCTACAATGAGCAGTTCTTC. It is translated as CASSYAGGLYNEQFF.